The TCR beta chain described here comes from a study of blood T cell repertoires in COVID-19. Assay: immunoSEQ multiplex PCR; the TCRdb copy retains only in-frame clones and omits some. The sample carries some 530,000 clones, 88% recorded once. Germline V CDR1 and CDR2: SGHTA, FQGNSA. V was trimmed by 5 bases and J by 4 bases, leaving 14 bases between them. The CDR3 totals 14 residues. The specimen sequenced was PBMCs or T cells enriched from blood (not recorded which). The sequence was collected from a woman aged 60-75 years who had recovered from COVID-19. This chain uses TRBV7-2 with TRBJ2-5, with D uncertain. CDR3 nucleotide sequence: TGTGCCAGCAGCCTGTTCGCGGCTAGAGAGACCCAGTACTTC. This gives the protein CASSLFAARETQYF.